The 23 T cell receptor beta chains below come from one sample, sequenced in a study of blood T cells in healthy people across ages. Next came a second PCR, run for roughly 6 to 11 cycles, which used a sample-barcoded 5' primer along with a J-beta primer mix. Each CDR3 protein is one row after TCRdb ran MiXCR on the 5' RACE reads. The sample yields hundreds of thousands of distinct CDR3 sequences, 40% to 50% seen once. The sample comprised blood. Every receptor here comes from a man older than 75 in good health.

A note on this clonotype: A junction boundary mismatches the germline segment, possibly from a read error. The gene calls are TRBV12-3 or TRBV12-4 and TRBJ1-2; D might be TRBD1 (6 bases). The CDR3 runs to 14 residues. In DNA, the CDR3 is TGTGCCAGCACCCGCAACAGGGTTAACTATGACTACACCTTC. Protein: CASTRNRVNYDYTF.

The gene calls are TRBV10-3 and TRBJ1-4; a possible D gene is TRBD1 (5 bases). The CDR3 runs 13 residues. CDR1 is ENHRY and CDR2 is SYGVKD in the germline V gene. Trimming cost V 4 bases and J 8 bases, with 11 bases left between them. CDR3: CAISAGVGEKLFF. The DNA of the CDR3 is TGTGCCATCAGTGCGGGGGTGGGGGAAAAACTGTTTTTT.

This clonotype was found a few times. V usage is TRBV29-1 and J usage is TRBJ2-3; D gene unclear. The germline CDR1 and CDR2 sequences are SQVTM and ANQGSEA. This CDR3 has 14 residues. V was trimmed by 3 bases and J by 0 bases, leaving 10 bases between them. The CDR3 DNA follows: TGCAGCGTTGAGGGTCGTGGGAGCACAGATACGCAGTATTTT. This sequence encodes CSVEGRGSTDTQYF.

This chain connects TRBV2 to TRBJ2-1, with 7 bases identical to TRBD1. Looked up from germline, CDR1 is SNHLY and CDR2 is FYNNEI. V shed 6 bases, J shed 6 bases, and the junction held 2 bases outside the gene matches. The CDR3 is 12 amino acids. CDR3 sequence reads: CASRGQSNEQFF. CDR3 bases: TGTGCCAGCAGGGGACAGAGCAATGAGCAGTTCTTC.

The CDR3 DNA reads as TGCAGTGCTAGGGACCAACAGGCCGGGTTATTAGAGCAGTACTTC. It is translated as CSARDQQAGLLEQYF. V and J are TRBV20-1 and TRBJ2-7; maybe TRBD1 (5 bases). Germline-derived CDR1 and CDR2 are DFQATT and SNEGSKA (reference sequence). The V end lost 3 bases, the J end lost 7 bases, and 22 bases lay between the germline ends. The CDR3 has 15 residues.

The CDR3 DNA is TGTGCCAGCAGTGGTCAAGTAATCAGTCCCTGGAATGAGCAGTTCTTC. It codes for CASSGQVISPWNEQFF. The chain recombines TRBV25-1 with TRBJ2-1, with D uncertain. V lost 4 bases and J lost 7, with 20 bases in between. Germline loops: CDR1 MGHDK, CDR2 SYGVNS. This CDR3 is built from 16 residues.

The chain employs TRBV15 and TRBJ2-7, with 7 bases fitting TRBD2. V gave up 3 bases and J gave up 0 bases; unmatched junction bases: 8. CDR3 length equals 16 residues. The germline V gene encodes CDR1 LNHNV and CDR2 YYDKDF (reference sequence). The CDR3, as DNA: TGTGCCACCAGCAGGGGGGGGGTACTGGCCTCCTACGAGCAGTACTTC. Its protein is CATSRGGVLASYEQYF.

This clonotype was recorded many times. V gene TRBV2 combines with J gene TRBJ2-7; no clear D. Trimming pared 4 bases from V and 2 bases from J, leaving 9 bases between. The CDR3 covers 13 residues. CDR1 and CDR2 (germline): SNHLY, FYNNEI. The CDR3 is CASSVSPAYEQYF. CDR3 DNA: TGTGCCAGCAGTGTATCACCCGCCTACGAGCAGTACTTC.

The chain combines TRBV7-3 with TRBJ2-5, with 8 bases that match TRBD2. Trimming took 0 bases from V and 13 from J; bases not matched to a gene: 7. This CDR3 spans 13 amino acids. CDR1 SGHTA and CDR2 FQGTGA come from the germline V gene. CDR3 amino acids: CASSLTWRGELYF. Written as DNA, the CDR3 is TGTGCCAGCAGCTTAACGTGGCGGGGGGAGCTGTACTTC. Based on the CDR3 plus reference TRBV7-3 and TRBJ2-5, the full variable domain is GAGVSQTPSNKVTEKGKYVELRCDPISGHTALYWYRQSLGQGPEFLIYFQGTGAADDSGLPNDRFFAVRPEGSVSTLKIQRTERGDSAVYLCASSLTWRGELYFGPGTRLLVL.

Remarks on this clonotype: A read error may produce the germline difference seen at one junction end. The V gene is TRBV12-3 or TRBV12-4, the J gene TRBJ2-4, with no clear D. The DNA end is a closer match to TRBJ2-7, so the J assignment may be wrong. CDR3 length equals 13 residues. CDR3 DNA: TGCGCCAGCAGAAGGGCAAGCTCCTACGAGCAGTACTTC. Translated, it gives CASRRASSYEQYF.

Remarks on this clonotype: Since no conserved phenylalanine or tryptophan closes the CDR3, a read error is the likely cause. The chain joins TRBV6-5 to TRBJ2-2, with D unresolved. The germline V gene has CDR1 MNHEY and CDR2 SVGAGI. This CDR3 is built from 12 residues. V was cut by 6 bases and J by 3 bases, with 5 bases left in between. CDR3 DNA sequence: TGTGCCAGCAGCCGGGACACCGGGGAGCTGTTTTTG. Encoded protein: CASSRDTGELFL.

This clonotype was counted a few times. The gene calls are TRBV20-1 and TRBJ2-7, with TRBD1 identical over 8 bases. This CDR3 region has 14 residues. Germline CDR1 reads DFQATT; CDR2 reads SNEGSKA (reference sequence). The V and J ends lost 3 bases and 2 bases, in that order; junction bases with no gene match: 6. The CDR3 loop reads CSASGTGRPYEQYF. The CDR3 nucleotides are TGCAGTGCTAGTGGGACAGGCCGTCCCTACGAGCAGTACTTC.

The chain has TRBV28 and TRBJ2-5; a possible D gene is TRBD2 (6 bases). The CDR3 loop spans 12 amino acids. The germline V gene encodes CDR1 MDHEN and CDR2 SYDVKM. Trimming took off 4 bases at V and 11 bases at J, with 14 bases between the two ends. As DNA, the CDR3 is TGTGCCAGCAGTTCCTCACCGGGGGAGCAGTACTTC. Its translation: CASSSSPGEQYF.

The chain links TRBV6-2 or TRBV6-3 to TRBJ2-5; TRBD2 agrees at 11 bases. The CDR3 has 16 amino acids. The germline V gene encodes CDR1 MNHEY and CDR2 SVGEGT. V shed 2 bases and J 2 bases; nucleotides not matched to a gene: 4. CDR3 coding DNA: TGTGCCAGCAGTTACGGAGCTAGCGGGAGGCAAGAGACCCAGTACTTC. Residues: CASSYGASGRQETQYF.

This clonotype occurred a few times. V and J are TRBV7-9 and TRBJ1-2, with D possibly matching TRBD1 (5 bases). The CDR3 loop spans 16 amino acids. V lost 5 bases and J lost 1, with 17 bases in between. Germline V gene data show CDR1 as SEHNR and CDR2 as FQNEAQ (reference sequence). The CDR3 bases are TGTGCCAGCAGCCGATCGGTGGGGGATGTTAACTATGGCTACACCTTC. It specifies CASSRSVGDVNYGYTF.

This chain joins TRBV6-6 and TRBJ2-7; 11 nucleotides line up with TRBD1. The CDR3 sequence is 15 residues long. J gave up 7 bases and V 10 bases, and 15 bases lay outside the gene matches. CDR1 MNHNY and CDR2 SVGAGI come from the germline V gene (reference sequence). CDR3 nucleotide sequence: TGTGCCACCCGACTCGGACAGGGGGCCCCCAATGAGCAGTACTTC. This codes for CATRLGQGAPNEQYF.

Of note for this clonotype: At one end the junction does not follow the germline gene, possibly because of a read error. J is TRBJ2-3 and V is TRBV12-3 or TRBV12-4, with 10 bases that match TRBD2. The CDR3 extends over 14 amino acids. CDR3 nucleotides: TGCGCCAGCACCCGGACTAGCGGAACAGATACGCAGTATTTT. Translating gives CASTRTSGTDTQYF.

The chain joins TRBV6-5 to TRBJ2-7; TRBD2 matches at 8 bases. V was pared by 2 bases and J by 3 bases, with 3 bases of the junction left unmatched. Germline values: CDR1 MNHEY, CDR2 SVGAGI. CDR3 length: 14 amino acids. The chain's CDR3 is CASSYPGGVYEQYF. The DNA for the CDR3 is TGTGCCAGCAGTTACCCGGGGGGGGTCTACGAGCAGTACTTC.

This clonotype appeared a few times. The chain recombines TRBV6-6 with TRBJ2-7; unclear D gene. The CDR3 length is 14 residues. Germline V CDR1 and CDR2: MNHNY, SVGAGI (reference sequence). V dropped 0 bases and J dropped 1 base, with 7 bases sitting between them. The CDR3 reads CASSYSAPSYEQYF. In DNA form, the CDR3 reads TGTGCCAGCAGTTACTCTGCCCCTTCCTACGAGCAGTACTTC.

This clonotype has at least ten counts. The chain recombines TRBV3-1 with TRBJ2-7, with TRBD2 matching 7 bases. The V gene's germline CDR1 is LGHDT and CDR2 YNNKEL (reference sequence). Unmatched junction bases numbered 9, after V lost 4 bases and J lost 0 bases. There are 16 residues in the CDR3. This CDR3 is CASSLEAGSNSYEQYF. The CDR3 bases are TGTGCCAGCAGCCTAGAAGCGGGATCCAACTCCTACGAGCAGTACTTC.

The chain joins TRBV5-1 to TRBJ2-1; no clear D. This CDR3 region has 19 residues. Germline CDR1 SGHRS, CDR2 YFSETQ. Trimming shortened V by 0 bases and J by 0 bases, and 19 bases separated the two germline ends. CDR3 nucleotides: TGCGCCAGCAGCTTGGTGGTTATGAGCCAGTCGAGCTCCTACAATGAGCAGTTCTTC. It yields the protein CASSLVVMSQSSSYNEQFF.

This clonotype was seen more than once but under ten times. J is TRBJ2-3 and V is TRBV12-3 or TRBV12-4, with D unresolved. CDR3 length: 14 residues. Deletions cut 6 bases from V and 4 bases from J, with 14 bases between. The CDR3 sequence is CASSPPFGPDTQYF. Written as DNA, the CDR3 is TGTGCCAGCAGCCCCCCTTTTGGACCAGATACGCAGTATTTT.

V is TRBV7-3 and J is TRBJ2-1; TRBD1 aligns across 8 bases. Germline CDR1 is SGHTA and CDR2 is FQGTGA. J lost 5 bases, V lost 5 bases, and 17 bases had no gene match. The CDR3 covers 18 residues. The CDR3 region is CASSPRFRGRGTHNEQFF. DNA for the CDR3: TGTGCCAGCAGCCCACGTTTCAGGGGGCGGGGAACACACAATGAGCAGTTCTTC.